This entry lists 19 T cell receptor beta chains sequenced from one sample in a study of blood T cell repertoires in COVID-19. TCRdb keeps only in-frame clones here, not all; method: immunoSEQ multiplex PCR. The table lists 20,000 to 30,000 clones, about 76% of them singletons. The specimen was peripheral blood. The receptors come from a man older than 75 with active or convalescent COVID-19.

This chain joins TRBV7-2 and TRBJ1-2; D is ambiguous. Per germline, CDR1 SGHTA and CDR2 FQGNSA. The CDR3 sequence is 14 residues long. V lost 1 base and J lost 2, with 8 bases in between. CDR3 nucleotides: TGTGCCAGCAGCTTAGGGGCCAAAAACTATGGCTACACCTTC. Protein sequence: CASSLGAKNYGYTF.

The V gene is TRBV6-2 or TRBV6-3, the J gene TRBJ2-7, with 7 bases fitting TRBD2. This CDR3 is 12 amino acids long. Per germline, CDR1 MNHEY and CDR2 SVGEGT. V lost 6 bases, J lost 7 bases, and 6 bases stayed unmatched. CDR3: CASSPTSREQYF. The DNA of the CDR3 is TGTGCCAGCAGCCCGACTAGCAGGGAGCAGTACTTC.

The chain links TRBV10-2 to TRBJ2-7, with TRBD1 identical over 10 bases. This CDR3 comprises 15 residues. Germline loops: CDR1 WSHSY, CDR2 SAAADI. J gave up 4 bases and V 3 bases, and 6 bases lay outside the gene matches. The CDR3 is CASSELTGGGYEQYF. DNA of the CDR3: TGCGCCAGCAGTGAATTGACAGGGGGCGGTTACGAGCAGTACTTC.

The J gene is TRBJ2-1, the V gene TRBV11-2; no clear D gene. The CDR3 is 14 amino acids. Germline V lookup: CDR1 SGHAT, CDR2 FQNNGV. The germline V and J ends were trimmed by 0 bases and 0 bases, with 3 bases remaining between them. The CDR3 DNA reads as TGTGCCAGCAGCTTAGATAGCTCCTACAATGAGCAGTTCTTC. Translating it yields CASSLDSSYNEQFF. Complete variable domain (other parts from reference TRBV11-2 and TRBJ2-1): EAGVAQSPRYKIIEKRQSVAFWCNPISGHATLYWYQQILGQGPKLLIQFQNNGVVDDSQLPKDRFSAERLKGVDSTLKIQPAKLEDSAVYLCASSLDSSYNEQFFGPGTRLTVL.

The chain couples TRBV2 to TRBJ2-7; 7 nucleotides line up with TRBD1. Germline CDR1 reads SNHLY; CDR2 reads FYNNEI. J lost 3 bases, V lost 1 base, and 6 bases had no gene match. This CDR3 has 15 residues. CDR3 DNA: TGTGCCAGCAGTGAAGGCTGGCCAGGGGGCTACGAGCAGTACTTC. This translates into CASSEGWPGGYEQYF.

The J gene is TRBJ2-2, the V gene TRBV2; 8 positions agree with TRBD2. CDR1 is SNHLY and CDR2 is FYNNEI in the germline V gene. This CDR3 spans 15 amino acids. The J segment lost 6 bases and the V segment lost 8 bases, leaving 11 bases of the junction unmatched. Written as DNA, the CDR3 is TGTGCCAGCCGGGTACGGGAGGGCCAATCCGGGGAGCTGTTTTTT. This codes for CASRVREGQSGELFF.

The chain is built from TRBV5-1 and TRBJ2-7; 9 bases match TRBD1. The ends lost 4 bases at V and 5 bases at J; junction bases unmatched: 10. Germline CDR1 and CDR2: SGHRS and YFSETQ. The CDR3 consists of 15 residues. The CDR3 loop is CASSPAPGQGNEQYF. Here the CDR3 DNA reads TGCGCCAGCAGCCCGGCCCCGGGACAGGGTAACGAGCAGTACTTC.

The CDR3 reads CASSRGGLARREQYF. The CDR3 DNA is TGTGCCAGCAGCCGAGGTGGGCTAGCTAGGCGCGAGCAGTACTTC. The chain is built from TRBV14 and TRBJ2-7; maybe TRBD2 (5 bases). CDR1 is SGHDN, CDR2 FVKESK, per germline. V was trimmed by 4 bases and J by 6 bases, leaving 19 bases between them. The CDR3 spans 15 residues.

The chain has TRBV11-3 and TRBJ2-1; TRBD2 agrees at 7 bases. Germline-derived CDR1 and CDR2 are SGHNT and YENEEA. The CDR3 is 14 residues long. Unmatched junction bases numbered 4, after V lost 0 bases and J lost 8 bases. The CDR3 here is CASSLEAGKDEQFF. The CDR3 DNA is TGTGCCAGCAGCTTAGAAGCGGGAAAGGATGAGCAGTTCTTC.

The V and J genes are TRBV4-3 and TRBJ2-1; 9 bases fit TRBD2. J lost 7 bases, V lost 1 base, and 11 bases had no gene match. This CDR3 contains 17 residues. Per germline, CDR1 LGHNA and CDR2 YSLEER. The CDR3 bases are TGCGCCAGCAGCCAAGCACTCGCGGGGGGGCAGGGGAATGAGCAGTTCTTC. Encoded protein: CASSQALAGGQGNEQFF.

This chain uses TRBV2 with TRBJ1-2; 10 nucleotides align to TRBD1. This CDR3 is 13 amino acids long. V lost 6 bases to trimming and J lost 6 bases; unmatched junction nucleotides: 4. Germline CDR1 reads SNHLY; CDR2 reads FYNNEI. This CDR3 is CASRDRGADGYTF. For the CDR3, the DNA is TGTGCCAGCAGGGACAGGGGGGCTGATGGCTACACCTTC.

This chain joins TRBV7-9 and TRBJ1-3; 9 nucleotides line up with TRBD1. The CDR3 is 17 amino acids. The germline V gene encodes CDR1 SEHNR and CDR2 FQNEAQ (reference sequence). With V trimmed by 5 bases and J by 2 bases, 10 bases remained unmatched. The CDR3 region has the DNA TGTGCCAGCAGCCCGAGTCCCGGGACAGGGACTGGAAACACCATATATTTT. It encodes CASSPSPGTGTGNTIYF. Complete variable domain (other parts from reference TRBV7-9 and TRBJ1-3): DTGVSQNPRHKITKRGQNVTFRCDPISEHNRLYWYRQTLGQGPEFLTYFQNEAQLEKSRLLSDRFSAERPKGSFSTLEIQRTEQGDSAMYLCASSPSPGTGTGNTIYFGEGSWLTVV.

The chain joins TRBV28 to TRBJ1-1, with TRBD1 identical over 8 bases. Germline assignment: CDR1 MDHEN and CDR2 SYDVKM. CDR3 length: 15 residues. Trimming at V came to 6 bases and at J to 4 bases, leaving 10 bases not matched to a gene. This CDR3 reads CASSSRTGFGTEAFF. CDR3 sequence (DNA): TGTGCCAGCAGCTCCAGGACAGGGTTCGGCACTGAAGCTTTCTTT.

The rearrangement joins TRBV12-5 to TRBJ1-1, with D possibly matching TRBD1 (5 bases). Per the germline V gene, CDR1 is LGHNT and CDR2 is FRNRAP. This CDR3 contains 15 residues. V lost 3 bases and J 3 bases, leaving 14 bases between the germline ends. The CDR3 sequence is CASGLQRGGDTEAFF. CDR3 nucleotide sequence: TGTGCTAGTGGTTTACAACGGGGAGGGGACACTGAAGCTTTCTTT. Filled out from reference TRBV12-5 and TRBJ1-1, the complete variable domain reads DARVTQTPRHKVTEMGQEVTMRCQPILGHNTVFWYRQTMMQGLELLAYFRNRAPLDDSGMPKDRFSAEMPDATLATLKIQPSEPRDSAVYFCASGLQRGGDTEAFFGQGTRLTVV.

This sequence joins TRBV28 and TRBJ2-7; maybe TRBD2 (6 bases). Germline CDR1 MDHEN, CDR2 SYDVKM. This CDR3 is 13 amino acids long. V was pared by 6 bases and J by 4 bases, with 13 bases between. CDR3 coding DNA: TGTGCCAGCAGAAATCACGGGACTTACGAGCAGTACTTC. It specifies CASRNHGTYEQYF. Variable domain in full (rest from reference TRBV28 and TRBJ2-7): DVKVTQSSRYLVKRTGEKVFLECVQDMDHENMFWYRQDPGLGLRLIYFSYDVKMKEKGDIPEGYSVSREKKERFSLILESASTNQTSMYLCASRNHGTYEQYFGPGTRLTVT.

The J gene is TRBJ2-7, the V gene TRBV7-6; 8 positions agree with TRBD2. The J segment lost 3 bases and the V segment lost 2 bases, leaving 9 bases of the junction unmatched. Germline V gene data show CDR1 as SGHVS and CDR2 as FNYEAQ. This CDR3 region has 16 residues. The CDR3 nucleotides are TGTGCCAGCAGCTTATCGACCCCTACTAGCGGCTACGAGCAGTACTTC. It codes for CASSLSTPTSGYEQYF.

The J gene is TRBJ2-3, the V gene TRBV3-1 (or the pseudogene TRBV3-2); D is uncertain. This CDR3 region has 13 residues. Trimming stripped 3 bases from V and 7 bases from J, with 11 bases between. Germline V gives CDR1 LGHDT, CDR2 YNNKEL (reference sequence). The CDR3: CASSQKSKYTQYF. Written as DNA, the CDR3 is TGTGCCAGCAGCCAGAAAAGCAAATATACGCAGTATTTT.

The table lists this clone with a few counts. This sequence joins TRBV6-4 and TRBJ1-5; 8 bases agree with TRBD1. CDR3 length: 13 residues. V was clipped by 5 bases and J by 5 bases; unmatched bases: 2. Germline lookup yields CDR1 MRHNA and CDR2 SNTAGT. Here the CDR3 DNA reads TGTGCCAGCAGTCCGGACAGGGATCAGCCCCAGCATTTT. As protein: CASSPDRDQPQHF.

This clone has just a few counts. The V and J genes are TRBV27 and TRBJ1-6; 7 nucleotides line up with TRBD1. V shed 5 bases and J 6 bases; nucleotides not matched to a gene: 7. CDR3 length equals 15 residues. Germline CDR1 is MNHEY and CDR2 is SMNVEV (reference sequence). The CDR3 protein is CASSTRQGINSPLHF. In DNA form, the CDR3 reads TGTGCCAGCAGTACCCGACAGGGCATTAATTCACCCCTCCACTTT.